The following is a TCR beta chain sequence with its context. Its specificity is not known. The data belong to a study of CXCR3-negative and CXCR3-positive naive CD8 T cells. Study-level findings and limits: TRB CDR3s were more hydrophobic in CXCR3-positive than in CXCR3-negative naive cells. The majority of assays used fresh PBMCs, and CXCR3 expression partially decreased after cryopreservation.

Germline values: CDR1 LGHNA, CDR2 YSLEER. The CDR3 extends over 15 amino acids. All CD8+ T cell subsets were sorted in triplicate at fewer than 350,000 cells each. The libraries of TRB cDNA were prepared using 5' RACE with UMI labels. TCRdb reworked the 5' RACE reads into one entry per CDR3 protein, no DNA. This sample carries 100,000 to 150,000 distinct CDR3 sequences, with 0.45% to 0.6% going to the ten biggest clones. The sample taken for sequencing was naive CXCR3- CD8+ T cells from blood. Subset described: CD45RO-CCR7+CD27+CD95- naive CD8+ T cells lacking CXCR3 (TNR3-). The rearrangement uses TRBV4-3 and TRBJ1-4; TCRdb's D call, TRBD1, is unchecked because there is no DNA. This clonotype originated in a human donor in good health. Some clones in this sample may be carry-over from other donors' samples. The CDR3 protein is CASSQDVGAVEKLFF.